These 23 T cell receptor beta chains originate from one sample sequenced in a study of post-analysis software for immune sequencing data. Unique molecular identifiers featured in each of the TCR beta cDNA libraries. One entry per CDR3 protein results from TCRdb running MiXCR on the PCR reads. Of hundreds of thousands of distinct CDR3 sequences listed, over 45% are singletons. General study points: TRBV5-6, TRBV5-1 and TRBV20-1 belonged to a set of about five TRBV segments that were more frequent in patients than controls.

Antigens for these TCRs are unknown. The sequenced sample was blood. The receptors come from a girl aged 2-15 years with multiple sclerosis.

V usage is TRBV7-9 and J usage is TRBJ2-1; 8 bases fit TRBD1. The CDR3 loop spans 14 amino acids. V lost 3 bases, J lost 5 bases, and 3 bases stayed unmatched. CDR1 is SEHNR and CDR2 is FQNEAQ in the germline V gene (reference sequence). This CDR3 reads CASSLATGDNEQFF. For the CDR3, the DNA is TGTGCCAGCAGCTTGGCGACAGGGGACAATGAGCAGTTCTTC.

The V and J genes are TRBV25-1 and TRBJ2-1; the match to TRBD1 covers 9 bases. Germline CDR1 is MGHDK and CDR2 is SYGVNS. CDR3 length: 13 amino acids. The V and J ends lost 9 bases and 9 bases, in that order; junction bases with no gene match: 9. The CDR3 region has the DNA TGTGCCAGTAGTCCAGAGGACAGGGGTGAGCAGTTCTTC. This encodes CASSPEDRGEQFF. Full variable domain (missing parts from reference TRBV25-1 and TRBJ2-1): EADIYQTPRYLVIGTGKKITLECSQTMGHDKMYWYQQDPGMELHLIHYSYGVNSTEKGDLSSESTVSRIRTEHFPLTLESARPSHTSQYLCASSPEDRGEQFFGPGTRLTVL.

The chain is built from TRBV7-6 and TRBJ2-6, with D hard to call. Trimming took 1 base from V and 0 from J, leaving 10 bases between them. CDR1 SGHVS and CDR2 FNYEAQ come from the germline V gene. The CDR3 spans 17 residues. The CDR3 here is CASSLGTLSSGANVLTF. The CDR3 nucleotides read TGTGCCAGCAGCTTAGGGACCTTGAGCTCTGGGGCCAACGTCCTGACTTTC.

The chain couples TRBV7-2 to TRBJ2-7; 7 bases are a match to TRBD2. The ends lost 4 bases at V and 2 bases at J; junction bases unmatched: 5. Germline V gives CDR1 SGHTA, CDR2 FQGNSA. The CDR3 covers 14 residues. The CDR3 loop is CASSSLAAPYEQYF. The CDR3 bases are TGTGCCAGCAGCTCCCTAGCGGCTCCCTACGAGCAGTACTTC.

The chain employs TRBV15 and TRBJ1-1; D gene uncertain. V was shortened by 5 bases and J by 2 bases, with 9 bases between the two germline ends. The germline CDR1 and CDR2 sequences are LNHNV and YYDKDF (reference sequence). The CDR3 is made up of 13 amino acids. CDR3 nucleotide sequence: TGTGCCACCAGCCTTGGCTCTAACACTGAAGCTTTCTTT. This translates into CATSLGSNTEAFF.

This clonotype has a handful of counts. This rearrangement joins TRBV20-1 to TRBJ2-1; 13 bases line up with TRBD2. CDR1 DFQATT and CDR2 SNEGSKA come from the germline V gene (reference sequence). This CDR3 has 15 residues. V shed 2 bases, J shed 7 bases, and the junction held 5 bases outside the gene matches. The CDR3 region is CSARRTSGSENEQFF. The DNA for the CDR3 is TGCAGTGCTAGAAGGACTAGCGGGAGCGAGAATGAGCAGTTCTTC.

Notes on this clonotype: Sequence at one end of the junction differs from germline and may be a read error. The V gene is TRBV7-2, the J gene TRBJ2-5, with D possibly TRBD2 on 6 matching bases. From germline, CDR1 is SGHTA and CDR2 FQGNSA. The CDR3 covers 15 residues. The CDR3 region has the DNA TGTGCCCGCAGCCGGGTGGAGGGCCGGCGAGAGACCCAGTACTTC. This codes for CARSRVEGRRETQYF.

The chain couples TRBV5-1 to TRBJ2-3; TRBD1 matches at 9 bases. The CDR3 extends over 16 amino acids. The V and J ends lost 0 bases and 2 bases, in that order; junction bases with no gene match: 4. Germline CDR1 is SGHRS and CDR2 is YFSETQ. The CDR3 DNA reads TGCGCCAGCAGCTTGGGTCGGGACAGGGTCACAGATACGCAGTATTTT. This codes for CASSLGRDRVTDTQYF. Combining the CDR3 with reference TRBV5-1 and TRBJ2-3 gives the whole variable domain KAGVTQTPRYLIKTRGQQVTLSCSPISGHRSVSWYQQTPGQGLQFLFEYFSETQRNKGNFPGRFSGRQFSNSRSEMNVSTLELGDSALYLCASSLGRDRVTDTQYFGPGTRLTVL.

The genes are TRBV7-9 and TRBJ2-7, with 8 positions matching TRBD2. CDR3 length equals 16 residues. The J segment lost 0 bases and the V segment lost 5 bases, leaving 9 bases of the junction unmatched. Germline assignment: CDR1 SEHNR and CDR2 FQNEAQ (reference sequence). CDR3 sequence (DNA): TGTGCCAGCAGCGTCACTAGCGGAGGGGCCTCCTACGAGCAGTACTTC. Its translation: CASSVTSGGASYEQYF.

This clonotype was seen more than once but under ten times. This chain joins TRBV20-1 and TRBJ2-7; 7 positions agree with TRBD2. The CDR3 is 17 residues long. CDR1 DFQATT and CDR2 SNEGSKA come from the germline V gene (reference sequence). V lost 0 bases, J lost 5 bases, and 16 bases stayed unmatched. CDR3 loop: CSARDVGGPRVGHEQYF. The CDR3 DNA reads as TGCAGTGCTAGAGATGTGGGAGGGCCTCGGGTCGGACACGAGCAGTACTTC.

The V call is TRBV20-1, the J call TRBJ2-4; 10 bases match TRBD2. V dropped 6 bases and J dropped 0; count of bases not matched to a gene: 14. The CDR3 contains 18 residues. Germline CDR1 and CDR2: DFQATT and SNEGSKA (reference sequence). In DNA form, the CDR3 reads TGCAGTGCCCGCGACCAAACTAGCGGGACCCTAGCCAAAAACATTCAGTACTTC. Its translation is CSARDQTSGTLAKNIQYF.

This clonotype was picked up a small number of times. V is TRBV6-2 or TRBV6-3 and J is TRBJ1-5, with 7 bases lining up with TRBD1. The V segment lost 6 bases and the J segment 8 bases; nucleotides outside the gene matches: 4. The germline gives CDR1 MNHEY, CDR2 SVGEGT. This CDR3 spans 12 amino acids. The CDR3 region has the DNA TGTGCCAGCAGGACAGGGAAAGAGCCCCAGCATTTT. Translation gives CASRTGKEPQHF.

The CDR3 nucleotides are TGTGCCATCAGTGAGATCGGCAACCCACCTTACAATGAGCAGTTCTTC. Protein sequence: CAISEIGNPPYNEQFF. The V and J genes are TRBV10-3 and TRBJ2-1; D not resolved. The germline V and J ends were trimmed by 2 bases and 4 bases, with 15 bases remaining between them. Germline CDR1 ENHRY, CDR2 SYGVKD. The CDR3 runs to 16 residues.

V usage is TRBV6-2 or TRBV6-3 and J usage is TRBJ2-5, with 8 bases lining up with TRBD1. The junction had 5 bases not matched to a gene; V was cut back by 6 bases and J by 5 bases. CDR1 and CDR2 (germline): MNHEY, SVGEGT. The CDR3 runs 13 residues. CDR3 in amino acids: CASRPDRAETQYF. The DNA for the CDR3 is TGTGCCAGCAGGCCGGACAGGGCGGAGACCCAGTACTTC.

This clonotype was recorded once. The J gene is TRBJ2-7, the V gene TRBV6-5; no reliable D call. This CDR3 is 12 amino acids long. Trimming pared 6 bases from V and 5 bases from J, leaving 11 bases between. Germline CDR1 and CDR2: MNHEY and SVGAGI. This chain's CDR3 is CASSPDWDEQYF. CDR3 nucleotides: TGTGCCAGCAGCCCAGACTGGGACGAGCAGTACTTC.

The CDR3 sequence is CASSPVHFAGYEQYF. Here the CDR3 DNA reads TGTGCCAGCAGCCCAGTTCATTTTGCGGGATACGAGCAGTACTTC. The chain has TRBV7-9 and TRBJ2-7; D is possibly TRBD2 (6 bases). Trimming left V 5 bases short and J 4 bases short, with 18 bases between. Germline V gene lookup returns CDR1 SEHNR and CDR2 FQNEAQ (reference sequence). CDR3 length: 15 amino acids. Full variable domain (remainder filled in from reference TRBV7-9 and TRBJ2-7): DTGVSQNPRHKITKRGQNVTFRCDPISEHNRLYWYRQTLGQGPEFLTYFQNEAQLEKSRLLSDRFSAERPKGSFSTLEIQRTEQGDSAMYLCASSPVHFAGYEQYFGPGTRLTVT.

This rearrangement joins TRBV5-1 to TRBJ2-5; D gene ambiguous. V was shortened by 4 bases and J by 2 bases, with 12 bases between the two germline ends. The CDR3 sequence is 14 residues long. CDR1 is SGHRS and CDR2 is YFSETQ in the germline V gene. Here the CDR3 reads CASSERTTQETQYF. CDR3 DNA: TGCGCCAGCAGCGAACGAACTACGCAAGAGACCCAGTACTTC.

The CDR3 reads CASSFAKRDNEQFF. Here the CDR3 DNA reads TGTGCCAGCAGTTTCGCCAAACGCGACAATGAGCAGTTCTTC. V and J are TRBV12-3 or TRBV12-4 and TRBJ2-1; D is undetermined. The CDR3 has 14 residues. V gave up 3 bases and J gave up 5 bases, with 11 bases separating them.

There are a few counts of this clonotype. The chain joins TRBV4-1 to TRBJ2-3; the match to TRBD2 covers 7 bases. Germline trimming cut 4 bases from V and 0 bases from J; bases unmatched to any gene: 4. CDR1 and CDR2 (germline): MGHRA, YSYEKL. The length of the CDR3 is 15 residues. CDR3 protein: CASSPLAPSTDTQYF. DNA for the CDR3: TGCGCCAGCAGCCCACTAGCGCCCAGCACAGATACGCAGTATTTT.

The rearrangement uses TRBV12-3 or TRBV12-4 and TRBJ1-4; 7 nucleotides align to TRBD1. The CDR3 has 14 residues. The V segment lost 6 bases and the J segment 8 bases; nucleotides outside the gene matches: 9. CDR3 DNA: TGTGCCAGCAGGTCACAGGGGTGGGGCGAAAAACTGTTTTTT. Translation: CASRSQGWGEKLFF.

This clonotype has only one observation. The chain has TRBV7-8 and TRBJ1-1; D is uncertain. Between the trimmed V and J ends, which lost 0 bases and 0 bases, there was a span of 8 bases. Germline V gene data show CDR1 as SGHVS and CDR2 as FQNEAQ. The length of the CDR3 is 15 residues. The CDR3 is CASSLAGFLNTEAFF. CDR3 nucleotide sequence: TGTGCCAGCAGCTTAGCCGGTTTTTTGAACACTGAAGCTTTCTTT. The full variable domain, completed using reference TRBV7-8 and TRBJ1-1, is GAGVSQSPRYKVAKRGQDVALRCDPISGHVSLFWYQQALGQGPEFLTYFQNEAQLDKSGLPSDRFFAERPEGSVSTLKIQRTQQEDSAVYLCASSLAGFLNTEAFFGQGTRLTVV.

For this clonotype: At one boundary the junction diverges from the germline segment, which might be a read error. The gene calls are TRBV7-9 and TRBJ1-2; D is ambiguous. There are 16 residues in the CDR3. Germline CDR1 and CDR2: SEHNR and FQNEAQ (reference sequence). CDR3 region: CACSSTGGLTLDGYTF. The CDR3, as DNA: TGTGCCTGCAGCTCCACGGGAGGGCTCACCCTAGATGGCTACACCTTC.

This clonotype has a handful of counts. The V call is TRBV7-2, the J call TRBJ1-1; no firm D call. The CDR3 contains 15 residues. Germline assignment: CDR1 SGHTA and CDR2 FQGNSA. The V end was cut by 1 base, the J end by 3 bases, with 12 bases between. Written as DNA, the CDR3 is TGTGCCAGCAGCTTAGTTGGAGGTGGGGACACTGAAGCTTTCTTT. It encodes CASSLVGGGDTEAFF.